This T cell receptor beta chain was identified in a study of CD8 T cells in Susac syndrome. TEMRA cells were FACS-enriched, and CD8+ and CD4+ T cells were isolated negatively. Study results and caveats: Susac syndrome CD4+ T cell repertoires showed no clonal expansion.

Random hexamers were used to reverse transcribe 0.5 to 1 ug of RNA. It was immunoSEQ multiplex PCR that amplified TCR beta CDR3 across 54 Vbeta and 13 Jbeta. TCRdb analysed the immunoSEQ multiplex PCR reads with MiXCR anew, one entry per CDR3 protein. The table lists about 240,000 distinct CDR3 sequences, 90% to 97% of them singletons. Trimming took 2 bases from V and 2 from J, leaving 12 bases between them. The CDR3 has 15 amino acids. About this clonotype itself: Antigen: not known.

Sequencing used CD4+ T cells from PBMCs. This TCR came from a human donor with Susac syndrome. This chain uses TRBV12-3 or TRBV12-4 with TRBJ1-1, with TRBD1 as a possible D gene (5 bases). The CDR3 protein is CASSLHTRDNTEAFF. In DNA form, the CDR3 reads TGTGCCAGCAGTTTACATACCAGGGATAACACTGAAGCTTTCTTT.